This T cell receptor (beta chain) originates from a study of post-analysis software for immune sequencing data. Study-wide findings and caveats: Patients with multiple sclerosis recorded significantly lower normalized Chao1 diversity than controls, the study found. Patients showed TRBV5-6, TRBV5-1 and TRBV20-1 among roughly 5 TRBV segments more frequent than in controls. Strong co-clustering by F measure was evident for samples that had been prepared in the same batch.

Presence of unique molecular identifiers characterized the TCR beta cDNA libraries. Roughly 470,000 cDNA molecules came from approximately 1 to 10 million T cells. Using its own MiXCR run on the PCR reads, TCRdb lists one record per CDR3 protein. The data show around 770,000 distinct CDR3 sequences, roughly 50% seen once. For this clonotype: The antigen is undetermined.

The CDR3 extends over 16 amino acids. CDR1 is SGDLS and CDR2 is YYNGEE in the germline V gene. The chain has TRBV9 and TRBJ2-5; 9 nucleotides line up with TRBD2. TRBJ2-7 explains the end of the DNA better; the J call may be wrong. This TCR derives from a girl aged 10-17 years with multiple sclerosis. Input material: blood. The DNA for the CDR3 is TGTGCCAGCAGCCCCCAAGGGCTAGCGGGACGGGGCGAGCAGTACTTC. As protein: CASSPQGLAGRGEQYF.